The following is a T cell receptor (beta chain) sequence with its context. Its antigen target is currently unknown. Per-nucleotide qualities are absent, and no much larger clonotype sits a single base away. Enrolling through a virtual design, the prospective study's participants ranged in age from roughly 18 to 95 years and lived across about two dozen United States geographic areas. Cohort assignment in the prospective study relied on participant-reported clinical history from a screening survey and a study questionnaire. Recovered participants in ImmuneRACE Cohort 3 were defined by two consecutive negative NP/OP PCR tests, clearance by a healthcare professional, or resolution of symptoms. In the prospective study, mobile phlebotomists collected whole blood, serum and a nasopharyngeal or oropharyngeal swab from each participant. Participants in the prospective study had the option to provide additional blood draws and questionnaires over a 2-month period. Before DNA extraction, blood samples from the prospective study were shipped at room temperature or frozen.

This sample was taken from a study of blood T cell repertoires in COVID-19 (dated by TCRdb to the early 2020s). About the investigation overall: Samples from collaborators originated in the United States, Italy and Spain and spanned both the acute and convalescent phases of COVID-19. The sample metadata nearly always contained a de-identified subject ID, COVID-19 status, age in years and sex. Where available, HLA class I and class II types were taken from metadata supplied by the sample provider and were not determined by assay-based typing. Samples were obtained from the ongoing ImmuneRACE study (first 160 participants) and from 1,254 subjects provided by 6 global collaborators. A freely available public database, intended as a resource for researchers studying the immune response to SARS-CoV-2, is where the repertoires were released. The prospective study material was composed of cDNA or gDNA derived from T cells, B-cell-depleted T cells, or PBMCs. Deeply sampled blood TCRbeta repertoires from subjects exposed to, actively infected with, or recovered from COVID-19 were included in the dataset. Here is what the overall study found, with its caveats: Clinical and demographic metadata were provided uncurated, with the amount varying by source and participant.

Spanning cysteine to phenylalanine, the CDR3 consists of 14 amino acids. CDR3 DNA only is kept here, 42 bases in frame from base 1. The V end gives up 4 bases and the J end 2 bases, leaving 5 bases in the junction not matched to a gene. From the germline V gene, CDR1 is ENHRY and CDR2 is SYGVKD. The immunoSEQ Assay, a bias-controlled multiplex PCR, was used to amplify TCRbeta CDR3 regions from genomic DNA. For the original study's pipeline: Within the assay, amplification of reference gene primers was used to estimate how many nucleated cells each sample contained. To quantify the absolute abundance of each unique TCRbeta CDR3 rearrangement, sequence reads were collapsed and filtered. For each sample, productive Simpson clonality was calculated as the square root of Simpson's diversity index over productive rearrangements. What TCRdb holds here is the immuneACCESS table cut down to in-frame rearrangements. Part of the clones is not present; checked against another copy, under half of the missing clones reflect an unresolved V gene, and the others are unexplained. D and trimming were read from the DNA, whereas the V and J calls and clone size are those reported in that table. The sample table shows around 140,000 clones, and approximately 80% are seen once. The ten largest clones take up less than 7.5% of the sample.

Sequenced input: PBMCs or T cells enriched from blood (not recorded which). This clonotype was obtained from a woman in her fifties or sixties who had recovered from COVID-19. The chain uses TRBV10-3 and TRBJ2-7; 7 central nucleotides agree with TRBD1. For the CDR3, the sequence is CAISGGQLPYEQYF. The nucleotide sequence reads TGTGCCATCAGTGGGGGACAGTTACCCTACGAGCAGTACTTC.